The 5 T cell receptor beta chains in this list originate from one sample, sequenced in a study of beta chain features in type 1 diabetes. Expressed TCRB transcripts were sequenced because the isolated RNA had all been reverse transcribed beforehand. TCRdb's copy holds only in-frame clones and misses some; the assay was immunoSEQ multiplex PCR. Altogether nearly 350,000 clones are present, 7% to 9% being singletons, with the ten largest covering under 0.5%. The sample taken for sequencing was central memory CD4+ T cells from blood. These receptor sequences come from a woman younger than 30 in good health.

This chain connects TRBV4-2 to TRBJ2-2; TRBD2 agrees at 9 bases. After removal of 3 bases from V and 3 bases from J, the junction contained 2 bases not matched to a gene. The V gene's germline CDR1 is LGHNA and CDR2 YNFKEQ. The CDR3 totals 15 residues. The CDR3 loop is CASSQVAGDTGELFF. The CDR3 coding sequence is TGTGCCAGCAGCCAGGTAGCGGGAGACACCGGGGAGCTGTTTTTT.

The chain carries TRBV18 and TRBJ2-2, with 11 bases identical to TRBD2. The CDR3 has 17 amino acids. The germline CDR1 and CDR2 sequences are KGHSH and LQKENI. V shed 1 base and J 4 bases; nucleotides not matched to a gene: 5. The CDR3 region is CASSPLAGGPITGELFF. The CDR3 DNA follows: TGTGCCAGCTCACCACTAGCGGGAGGGCCGATCACCGGGGAGCTGTTTTTT.

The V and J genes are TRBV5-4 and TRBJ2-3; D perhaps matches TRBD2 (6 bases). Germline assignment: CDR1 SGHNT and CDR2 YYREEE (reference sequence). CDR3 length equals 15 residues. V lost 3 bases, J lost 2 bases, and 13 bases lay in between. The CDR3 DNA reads TGTGCCAGCAGCTCCCGGGACTCCACCACAGATACGCAGTATTTT. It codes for CASSSRDSTTDTQYF.

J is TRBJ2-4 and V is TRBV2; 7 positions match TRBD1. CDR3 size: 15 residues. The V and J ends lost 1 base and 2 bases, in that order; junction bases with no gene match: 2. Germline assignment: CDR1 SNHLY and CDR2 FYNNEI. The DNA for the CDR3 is TGTGCCAGCAGTGAAGAGGGGGCGACCAAAAACATTCAGTACTTC. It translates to CASSEEGATKNIQYF.

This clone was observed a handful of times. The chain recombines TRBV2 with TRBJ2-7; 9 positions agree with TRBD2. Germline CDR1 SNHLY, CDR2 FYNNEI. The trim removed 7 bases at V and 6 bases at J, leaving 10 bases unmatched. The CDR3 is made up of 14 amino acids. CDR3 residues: CASNRIAGVSEQYF. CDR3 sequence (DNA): TGTGCCAGCAACCGGATAGCGGGAGTATCCGAGCAGTACTTC.